A selection of T cell receptor beta chains follows, all from one sample in a study of blood T cell repertoires in COVID-19. Clones were read by immunoSEQ multiplex PCR, and TCRdb kept only the in-frame ones, dropping some. The sample contains 200,000 to 300,000 clones, around 87% of which appear only once. Sequencing used peripheral blood. Receptors originate from a woman aged 40 to 55 who had recovered from COVID-19. The CDR3 runs from the conserved cysteine through the conserved F or W. Where a row states a size, it is once, few, many or the class of an expanded clone; other rows omit it.

J	size	V	CDR3
TRBJ2-7	.	TRBV6-2/TRBV6-3	CASSNRQGAYEQYF
TRBJ2-3	.	TRBV5-6	CASSSPWSGGPDTQYF
TRBJ2-5	once	TRBV15	CATSPTISWETQYF
TRBJ1-5	.	TRBV19	CASTAFRASNQPQHF
TRBJ2-2	.	TRBV7-3	CASSLDRVNTGELFF
TRBJ1-4	.	TRBV5-6	CASSLGASNEKLFF
TRBJ1-5	.	TRBV4-1	CASSQEGRASNQPQHF
TRBJ1-6	.	TRBV5-6	CASSSQVANSPLHF
TRBJ2-7	.	TRBV6-5	CASREGQGEGYEQYF
TRBJ2-7	.	TRBV5-1	CASSIPQGASGPRSQYEQYF
TRBJ1-1	.	TRBV9	CASSVEGEANTEAFF
TRBJ1-3	few	TRBV4-2	CASSQRQTNVRSFGNTIYF
TRBJ1-1	.	TRBV3-1/TRBV3-2	CASSRPQGVSEAFF
TRBJ2-1	.	TRBV6-6	CASRALAGSPNEQFF
TRBJ2-7	.	TRBV28	CRRGQGPYEQYF
TRBJ2-1	.	TRBV6-2/TRBV6-3	CASSYILYNEQFF
TRBJ2-6	once	TRBV2	CASTGGRGGGANVLTF
TRBJ1-1	.	TRBV5-6	CASSGPTGGLTLNTEAFF
TRBJ2-1	once	TRBV12-5	CASGGLGFRSGSYNEQFF
TRBJ2-3	.	TRBV7-9	CASSPGTGGYTDTQYF
TRBJ2-7	once	TRBV27	CASSLSWQNSYEQYF
TRBJ1-5	.	TRBV14	CASSPQRDREDQPQHF